Listed here is a single T cell receptor (beta chain). The data were taken from a study of blood T cell repertoires in COVID-19. Study-level background: Collection of acute and convalescent COVID-19 samples took place in the United States, Italy and Spain. Nucleic acid was either cDNA or gDNA, and it came from T cells, B-cell-depleted T cells, or PBMCs.

Germline CDR1 and CDR2: LGHNA and YSLEER. V lost 4 bases, J lost 2 bases, and 15 bases lay in between. There are 16 residues in the CDR3. In the study's own analysis: For nucleated cells, counts were estimated from reference gene primer amplification. Assay used: immunoSEQ multiplex PCR; TCRdb lists only in-frame clones, some missing. V, J and clone size are taken as reported in that table, and D and trimming were inferred from the DNA itself. The sample includes 310,000 or so clones, around 84% of them seen just once. The sample comprised peripheral blood. The V gene is TRBV4-3, the J gene TRBJ2-1; TRBD2 might be the D (6 bases). The clonotype comes from a man between 65 and 85 years old with acute or convalescent COVID-19. CDR3 loop: CASSPLARLTYNEQFF. The CDR3, as DNA: TGCGCCAGCAGCCCCCTAGCGCGCCTAACCTACAATGAGCAGTTCTTC.